This is a list of T cell receptor beta chains from one sample in a study of CD8+ T cells in alopecia areata. Sequencing used immunoSEQ multiplex PCR; TCRdb keeps in-frame clones, though not all of them. The repertoire holds approximately 210,000 clones, with around 65% as singletons. Sample: CD4+ T cells sorted from blood, taken at week 44, from a patient treated with tofacitinib. The receptors were gathered from a human donor with alopecia areata. The CDR3 runs from the conserved cysteine through the conserved F or W. D genes are given only for firm matches. The size field is filled for only some rows; it gives once, few, many or a size class.

cdr3_nt cdr3_aa clone_size j_call d_call v_call
TGCGCCAGCAGGAGGACAGGGGACCTCCCAGAGACCCAGTACTTC CASRRTGDLPETQYF NA TRBJ2-5 TRBD1 TRBV5-1
TGCGCCAGCAGCCCGGACAGGGGGCATCAGCCCCAGCATTTT CASSPDRGHQPQHF NA TRBJ1-5 TRBD1 TRBV5-1
TGTGCCAGCAGCTTAGCAGGGAAAGGTGCTTTCTTT CASSLAGKGAFF NA TRBJ1-1 NA TRBV7-9
TGTGCCTGGAGTGTACAGGGGGCCTATAAAGAGACCCAGTACTTC CAWSVQGAYKETQYF NA TRBJ2-5 TRBD1 TRBV30
TGTGCCATCAGTGAGGGTGGCCCAGATACGCAGTATTTT CAISEGGPDTQYF NA TRBJ2-3 NA TRBV10-3
TGTGCCAGCAGAAAGGAAGCAGATACGCAGTATTTT CASRKEADTQYF NA TRBJ2-3 NA TRBV2
TGTGCCAGCAGCTCGACAGGGAGGGCCGGGGAGCTGTTTTTT CASSSTGRAGELFF NA TRBJ2-2 NA TRBV11-2
TGTGCCAGCAGCTCCCGCAACCGGCCTTACGAGCAGTACTTC CASSSRNRPYEQYF few TRBJ2-7 NA TRBV7-9
TGTGCCTGGAGTGTACAGCAGGGGGGGTATGAGCAGTTCTTC CAWSVQQGGYEQFF NA TRBJ2-1 NA TRBV30
TGCAGCGTTGTAAACAGCTTCTCCTACGAGCAGTACTTC CSVVNSFSYEQYF NA TRBJ2-7 NA TRBV29-1
TGTGCCAGCAGTGAAGCGGGGGGCTCCTACAATGAGCAGTTCTTC CASSEAGGSYNEQFF NA TRBJ2-1 TRBD2 TRBV6-4
TGCAGCGTTCGAGGGGAGGGGGTCTACGAGCAGTACTTC CSVRGEGVYEQYF few TRBJ2-7 NA TRBV29-1
TGTGCCAGCAGTCGGTTAGGGGAGGGAGAGACCCAGTACTTC CASSRLGEGETQYF NA TRBJ2-5 TRBD2 TRBV27
TGTGCCAGCAGTTCCGGGTTTTCCCGAGACGGGGACACCTTC CASSSGFSRDGDTF NA TRBJ1-2 NA TRBV6-5
TGCAGCGCCATGCAGGGCAGCTATGGCTACACCTTC CSAMQGSYGYTF NA TRBJ1-2 NA TRBV29-1
TGTGCCAGGGGAACAGGGGGGAATCAGCCCCAGCATTTT CARGTGGNQPQHF NA TRBJ1-5 TRBD1 TRBV2
TGTGCCTGGAGTGTTGGGCAGGGCGTTGAAGCTTTCTTT CAWSVGQGVEAFF NA TRBJ1-1 NA TRBV30
TGCAGCGTGAAAACAGGGTCCGTTAATGAAAAACTGTTTTTT CSVKTGSVNEKLFF NA TRBJ1-4 NA TRBV29-1
TGTGCCAGCAGTTGGGTCGGACAGGGCACAGATACGCAGTATTTT CASSWVGQGTDTQYF NA TRBJ2-3 TRBD1 TRBV6-5
TGTGCCAGCAGTTACGGCTCCGGCACAGATACGCAGTATTTT CASSYGSGTDTQYF once TRBJ2-3 NA TRBV6-5
TGTGCCAGCAGCTTAGCGCCCGCGGGGGCGAACACCGGGGAGCTGTTTTTT CASSLAPAGANTGELFF NA TRBJ2-2 TRBD2 TRBV7-2
TGTGCCAGCAGCTTATCCTTGGGGCGTTCACCCCTCCACTTT CASSLSLGRSPLHF NA TRBJ1-6 NA TRBV7-2
TGTGCCAGCAGAGGGGAAAGTAGCTCCTACAATGAGCAGTTCTTC CASRGESSSYNEQFF few TRBJ2-1 NA TRBV2
TGTGCCAGCAGTGCTAGCTTCGGGCTTTGGGCCAAAAACATTCAGTACTTC CASSASFGLWAKNIQYF NA TRBJ2-4 NA TRBV6-1
TGTGCCTGGAGTGTACTTGGCGGATTGGACACTGAAGCTTTCTTT CAWSVLGGLDTEAFF NA TRBJ1-1 NA TRBV30
TGTGCCAGCAGTCCCAGGGGGGCAGCCCCTGACTACGAGCAGTACTTC CASSPRGAAPDYEQYF NA TRBJ2-7 NA TRBV25-1
TGTGCCATCAGTGAGTCGGGACTAGCGGGGGGCAACACCGGGGAGCTGTTTTTT CAISESGLAGGNTGELFF NA TRBJ2-2 TRBD2 TRBV10-3
TGCAGCGCGGCTACCCCTAACTTAGCGGGGGGATCCACCGGGGAGCTGTTTTTT CSAATPNLAGGSTGELFF NA TRBJ2-2 TRBD2 TRBV29-1
TGTGCCAGCAGCTTAGCGCACGTCGGGGCGGGGGCCACAGATACGCAGTATTTT CASSLAHVGAGATDTQYF once TRBJ2-3 NA TRBV7-9
TGTGCCTGGAGTGGACAGTTCGAGCAGTACTTC CAWSGQFEQYF few TRBJ2-7 NA TRBV30
TGTGCCAGCAGCCCTCGACAGGGCTCCTACGAGCAGTACTTC CASSPRQGSYEQYF NA TRBJ2-7 TRBD1 TRBV14
TGTGCCAGCAGTTACACGGTTAATCAGCCCCAGCATTTT CASSYTVNQPQHF many TRBJ1-5 NA TRBV6-6
TGCAGCGTTGAAGAACGACTCGGCACTGAAGCTTTCTTT CSVEERLGTEAFF few TRBJ1-1 NA TRBV29-1
TGTGCCTGGAGTCTGGGAGCGGATACGCAGTATTTT CAWSLGADTQYF NA TRBJ2-3 NA TRBV30
TGTGCCACCAGCAACGGAGTCCAAGAGACCCAGTACTTC CATSNGVQETQYF few TRBJ2-5 NA TRBV15
TGCGCCAGCAGCCAAGATCGGGGCTACGAGCAGTACTTC CASSQDRGYEQYF NA TRBJ2-7 NA TRBV4-3
TGTGCCAGCAGTGGTGAGTCCTACGAGCAGTACTTC CASSGESYEQYF NA TRBJ2-7 NA TRBV2
TGTGCCATCGCCAAAGGGGGGTCTTACGAGCAGTACTTC CAIAKGGSYEQYF NA TRBJ2-7 NA TRBV10-3
TGTGCCAGCAGTTACTCGGGGGGCACTGAAGCTTTCTTT CASSYSGGTEAFF once TRBJ1-1 NA TRBV6-5
TGTGCCCGGAGCGCGTCAGGGGGATCGCGAAAACTGTTTTTT CARSASGGSRKLFF NA TRBJ1-4 TRBD1 TRBV30
TGCGCCAGCAGCCAGCCTCCCCAGAACACTGAAGCTTTCTTT CASSQPPQNTEAFF NA TRBJ1-1 NA TRBV4-3
TGTGCCAGCAGTTACGGGGGCTCTGAAGCTTTCTTT CASSYGGSEAFF NA TRBJ1-1 NA TRBV6-6
TGCAGCGTTAGTGCGGGGGTGGGAGAGACCCAGTACTTC CSVSAGVGETQYF few TRBJ2-5 TRBD2 TRBV29-1
TGTGCCACCGGGAACTCTGGGGCCAACGTCCTGACTTTC CATGNSGANVLTF NA TRBJ2-6 NA TRBV6-5
TGTGCCAGCAGTCTTGCGGGGGGGCCGCAGACCCAGTACTTC CASSLAGGPQTQYF few TRBJ2-5 TRBD2 TRBV2
TGCGCCAGCAGCTTAGATGTAAGGGTCCTAGGGGAGACCCAGTACTTC CASSLDVRVLGETQYF NA TRBJ2-5 NA TRBV5-1
TGTGCCAGCAGCTTACAGTTACTAGCGGGGGGGAAGGAGCAGTTCTTC CASSLQLLAGGKEQFF few TRBJ2-1 TRBD2 TRBV11-2
TGTGCCAGTAACACACCGGGACAGGACTACGAGCAGTACTTC CASNTPGQDYEQYF NA TRBJ2-7 TRBD1 TRBV19
TGCAGCGCACTTACAGCGTCTCCTTCCTACGAGCAGTACTTC CSALTASPSYEQYF NA TRBJ2-7 NA TRBV29-1
TGTGCCAGCAGTATCGACAGGGGGCCCTACGAGCAGTACTTC CASSIDRGPYEQYF NA TRBJ2-7 TRBD1 TRBV27
TGTGCTAGTGGTTTGGTACTTTGGGGGGCGCCCCCAGATACGCAGTATTTT CASGLVLWGAPPDTQYF NA TRBJ2-3 NA TRBV12-5
TGTGCCAGCAGCTTAGGCCTCAGACAGTCTGGCGGGGATACGCAGTATTTT CASSLGLRQSGGDTQYF NA TRBJ2-3 NA TRBV11-3
TGTGCCAGCAGTCGTTCGGGGCAACTAATGAACACTGAAGCTTTCTTT CASSRSGQLMNTEAFF few TRBJ1-1 NA TRBV6-6
TGCAGCGCCACCGGGACAGGGGATGGCTACACCTTC CSATGTGDGYTF NA TRBJ1-2 TRBD1 TRBV29-1
TGCGCCAGCAGCTCAGGGTCTGGGGCCAACGTCCTGACTTTC CASSSGSGANVLTF few TRBJ2-6 NA TRBV5-1
TGTGCCAGCAGCTACGTGGGGACTAGCGGGGGGCACACAGATACGCAGTATTTT CASSYVGTSGGHTDTQYF few TRBJ2-3 TRBD2 TRBV7-2
TGTGCCAGCAGCAACGACAGGGATCCCTACGAGCAGTACTTC CASSNDRDPYEQYF few TRBJ2-7 TRBD1 TRBV13